The 5 T cell receptor beta chains below all came from one sample that was sequenced in a study of cytomegalovirus exposure and HLA in healthy donors. Primers included in the PCR were 60 Vbeta and 13 Jbeta primers. The method was immunoSEQ multiplex PCR; TCRdb's version includes in-frame clones alone and lacks a portion of them. The repertoire holds about 82,000 clones, with about 80% as singletons. Sequenced: PBMCs. All receptors derive from a man over 45 in good health and CMV-seronegative.

The V call is TRBV5-1, the J call TRBJ2-1, with 9 bases fitting TRBD1. The CDR3 is 15 residues long. Germline V gene data show CDR1 as SGHRS and CDR2 as YFSETQ. The V gene end was trimmed by 0 bases and the J gene end by 4 bases; junction bases not matched to a gene: 2. CDR3 loop: CASSLDRGRYNEQFF. CDR3 DNA: TGCGCCAGCAGCTTGGACAGGGGGCGATACAATGAGCAGTTCTTC.

The chain joins TRBV28 to TRBJ2-5, with 8 bases identical to TRBD2. This CDR3 is 17 amino acids long. CDR1 and CDR2 from the germline V gene are MDHEN and SYDVKM. Germline trimming cut 4 bases from V and 2 bases from J; bases unmatched to any gene: 12. CDR3 nucleotides: TGTGCCAGCAGTTCCCACGGCGGGGGGCGTATTCAAGAGACCCAGTACTTC. Its translation: CASSSHGGGRIQETQYF.

This rearrangement joins TRBV19 to TRBJ1-5, with D tentatively TRBD1 (5 bases). V was trimmed by 6 bases and J by 2 bases, leaving 14 bases between them. CDR1 and CDR2 from the germline V gene are LNHDA and SQIVND (reference sequence). CDR3 length: 15 amino acids. CDR3 nucleotide sequence: TGTGCCAGTAGCCGAACAGCGGGGGGCAATCAGCCCCAGCATTTT. This gives the protein CASSRTAGGNQPQHF.

The J gene is TRBJ2-7, the V gene TRBV7-3; the D gene is possibly TRBD1 (5 bases). The CDR3 has 15 amino acids. V dropped 1 base and J dropped 3 bases, with 13 bases sitting between them. The germline CDR1 and CDR2 sequences are SGHTA and FQGTGA. The CDR3 DNA reads as TGTGCCAGCAGCTTAATCGCAGGGCCCGGCTACGAGCAGTACTTC. This sequence encodes CASSLIAGPGYEQYF.

This clone was seen a few times. The rearrangement links TRBV4-2 to TRBJ2-4, with 8 positions matching TRBD2. The CDR3 is 15 residues long. Germline trimming cut 1 base from V and 5 bases from J; bases unmatched to any gene: 4. The V gene's germline CDR1 is LGHNA and CDR2 YNFKEQ. The CDR3 bases are TGTGCCAGCAGCCAAGTCGGGGGGGGCGAAAACATTCAGTACTTC. Protein product: CASSQVGGGENIQYF.